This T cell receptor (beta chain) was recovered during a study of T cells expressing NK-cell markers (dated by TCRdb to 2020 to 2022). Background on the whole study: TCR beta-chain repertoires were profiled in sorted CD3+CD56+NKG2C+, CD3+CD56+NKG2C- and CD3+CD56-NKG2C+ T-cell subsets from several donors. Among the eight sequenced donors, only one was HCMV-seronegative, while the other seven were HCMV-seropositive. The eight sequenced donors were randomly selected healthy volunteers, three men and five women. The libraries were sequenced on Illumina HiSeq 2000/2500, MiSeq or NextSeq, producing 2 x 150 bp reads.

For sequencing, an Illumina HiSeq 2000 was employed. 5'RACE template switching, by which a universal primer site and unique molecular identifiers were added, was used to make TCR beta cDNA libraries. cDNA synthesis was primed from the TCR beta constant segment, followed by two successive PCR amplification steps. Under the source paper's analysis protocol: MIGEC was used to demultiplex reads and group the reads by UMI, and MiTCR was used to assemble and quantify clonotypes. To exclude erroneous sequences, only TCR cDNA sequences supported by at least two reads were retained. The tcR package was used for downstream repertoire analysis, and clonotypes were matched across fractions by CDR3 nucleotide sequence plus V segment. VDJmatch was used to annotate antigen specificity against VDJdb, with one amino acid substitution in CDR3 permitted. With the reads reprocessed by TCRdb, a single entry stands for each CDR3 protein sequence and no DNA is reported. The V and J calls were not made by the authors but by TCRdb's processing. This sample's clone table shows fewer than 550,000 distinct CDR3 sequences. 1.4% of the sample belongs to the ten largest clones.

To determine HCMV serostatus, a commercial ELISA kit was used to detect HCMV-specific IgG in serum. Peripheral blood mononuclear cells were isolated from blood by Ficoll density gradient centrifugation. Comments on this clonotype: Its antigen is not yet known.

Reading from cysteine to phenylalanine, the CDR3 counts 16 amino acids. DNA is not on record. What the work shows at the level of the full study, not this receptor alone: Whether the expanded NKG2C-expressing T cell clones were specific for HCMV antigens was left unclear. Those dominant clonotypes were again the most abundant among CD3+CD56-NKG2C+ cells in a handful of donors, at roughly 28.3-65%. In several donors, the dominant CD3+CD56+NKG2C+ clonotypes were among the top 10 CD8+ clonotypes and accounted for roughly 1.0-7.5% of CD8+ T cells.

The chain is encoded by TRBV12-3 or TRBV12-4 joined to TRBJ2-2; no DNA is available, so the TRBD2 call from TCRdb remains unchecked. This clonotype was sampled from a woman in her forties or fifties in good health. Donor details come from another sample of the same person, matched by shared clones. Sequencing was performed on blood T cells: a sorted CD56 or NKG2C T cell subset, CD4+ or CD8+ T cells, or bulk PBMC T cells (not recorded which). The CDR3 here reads CASRLRAGSNTGELFF.